These T cell receptor beta chains were read from a single sample in a study of blood T cells in healthy people across ages. One entry per CDR3 protein, called by TCRdb with MiXCR from the 5' RACE reads. The sample records about 560,000 distinct CDR3 sequences, about 27% being singletons. These sequences were also reported in another study, on T cells of mothers and their children.

The sequencing sample was made of blood. The receptors derive from a boy aged 2 to 10 in good health. CDR3s include the opening cysteine and the closing phenylalanine or tryptophan. Each record gives: J gene, V gene, clone size, D gene, CDR3 DNA, CDR3 protein. A D gene is named only where the DNA matches it firmly. For some rows the clone size is stated as once, few or many, or as a class when expanded; others skip it.

j_gene: TRBJ2-5
v_gene: TRBV27
abundance: NA
d_gene: NA
CDR3nt: TGTGCCAGCAGTTCGCCGGGACTTCCAGAGACCCAGTACTTC
CDR3aa: CASSSPGLPETQYF

j_gene: TRBJ1-4
v_gene: TRBV30
abundance: NA
d_gene: TRBD1
CDR3nt: TGTGCCTGGAGCGCAACAGGGGGCTCTCATGAAAAACTGTTTTTT
CDR3aa: CAWSATGGSHEKLFF

j_gene: TRBJ2-1
v_gene: TRBV7-3
abundance: NA
d_gene: NA
CDR3nt: TGTGCCAGCAGCTTAGAGGTTTCCCCCTACAATGAGCAGTTCTTC
CDR3aa: CASSLEVSPYNEQFF

j_gene: TRBJ2-7
v_gene: TRBV14
abundance: NA
d_gene: NA
CDR3nt: TGTGCCAGCAGCCAAGGACGGGGGCTCTCCTACGAGCAGTACTTC
CDR3aa: CASSQGRGLSYEQYF

j_gene: TRBJ2-1
v_gene: TRBV6-5
abundance: NA
d_gene: TRBD2
CDR3nt: TGTGCCAGCAGCCGACCCGGGGGGAATGAGCAGTTCTTC
CDR3aa: CASSRPGGNEQFF

j_gene: TRBJ1-3
v_gene: TRBV20-1
abundance: NA
d_gene: NA
CDR3nt: TGCAGTGCTAGAGGCCGTTTTGAGAGCTCTGGAAACACCATATATTTT
CDR3aa: CSARGRFESSGNTIYF

j_gene: TRBJ1-2
v_gene: TRBV3-1
abundance: few
d_gene: NA
CDR3nt: TGTGCCAGCAGCCCCTCCCTGACAGAATACTATGGCTACACCTTC
CDR3aa: CASSPSLTEYYGYTF

j_gene: TRBJ2-1
v_gene: TRBV7-9
abundance: many
d_gene: TRBD1
CDR3nt: TGTGCCAGCAGCCGGGACAGGGAATACAATGAGCAGTTCTTC
CDR3aa: CASSRDREYNEQFF

j_gene: TRBJ2-3
v_gene: TRBV6-6
abundance: NA
d_gene: NA
CDR3nt: TGTACCAGCAGTACCCTCGATCGGGGATCAGATACGCAGTATTTT
CDR3aa: CTSSTLDRGSDTQYF

j_gene: TRBJ1-2
v_gene: TRBV19
abundance: NA
d_gene: NA
CDR3nt: TGTGCCAGTAGGGAGTTGTTGAACGGATTCTATGGCTACACCTTC
CDR3aa: CASRELLNGFYGYTF

j_gene: TRBJ1-4
v_gene: TRBV18
abundance: NA
d_gene: NA
CDR3nt: TGTGCCAGCTCACCCCTGGCCGCAGCGAGTGAAAAACTGTTTTTT
CDR3aa: CASSPLAAASEKLFF

j_gene: TRBJ2-3
v_gene: TRBV12-3/TRBV12-4
abundance: NA
d_gene: TRBD2
CDR3nt: TGTGCCAGCAGTTTGGCGGGGGGCCTTCCTAGCACAGATACGCAGTATTTT
CDR3aa: CASSLAGGLPSTDTQYF

j_gene: TRBJ1-4
v_gene: TRBV12-3/TRBV12-4
abundance: few
d_gene: NA
CDR3nt: TGTGCCAGCAGTACCCGGGATAAACTGTTTTTT
CDR3aa: CASSTRDKLFF

j_gene: TRBJ1-5
v_gene: TRBV5-1
abundance: once
d_gene: NA
CDR3nt: TGCGCCAGCAGCCACAGGGACTATAGCAATCAGCCCCAGCATTTT
CDR3aa: CASSHRDYSNQPQHF

j_gene: TRBJ2-1
v_gene: TRBV20-1
abundance: NA
d_gene: NA
CDR3nt: TGCAGTGCTAGAGGACAGGCCACCAACAATGAGCAGTTCTTC
CDR3aa: CSARGQATNNEQFF

j_gene: TRBJ2-5
v_gene: TRBV12-5
abundance: NA
d_gene: TRBD2
CDR3nt: TGTGCTAGTGGGTTAGCGGGGAAGAGAACCCAGTACTTC
CDR3aa: CASGLAGKRTQYF

j_gene: TRBJ1-4
v_gene: TRBV12-3/TRBV12-4
abundance: NA
d_gene: NA
CDR3nt: TGTGCCAGCAGTTTAGGAGGGGCTCAAGAAAAACTGTTTTTT
CDR3aa: CASSLGGAQEKLFF

j_gene: TRBJ2-2
v_gene: TRBV7-9
abundance: NA
d_gene: NA
CDR3nt: TGTGCCAGCAGCTTAGAATCCTGGAACACCGGGGAGCTGTTTTTT
CDR3aa: CASSLESWNTGELFF

j_gene: TRBJ1-2
v_gene: TRBV12-3/TRBV12-4
abundance: few
d_gene: TRBD1
CDR3nt: TGTGCCAGCAGCAACCCGGGACAGTTGTATGGCTACACCTTC
CDR3aa: CASSNPGQLYGYTF

j_gene: TRBJ2-4
v_gene: TRBV11-2
abundance: many
d_gene: NA
CDR3nt: TGTGCCAGCAGCTTAGGGCAGGATGAAAACATTCAGTACTTC
CDR3aa: CASSLGQDENIQYF

j_gene: TRBJ2-7
v_gene: TRBV18
abundance: NA
d_gene: NA
CDR3nt: TGTGCCAGCTCACCTCAGAGGACGGATACCTACGAGCAGTACTTC
CDR3aa: CASSPQRTDTYEQYF

j_gene: TRBJ1-4
v_gene: TRBV14
abundance: NA
d_gene: NA
CDR3nt: TGTGCCAGCAGCTGGGGGATATGGGAAAAACTGTTTTTT
CDR3aa: CASSWGIWEKLFF

j_gene: TRBJ2-5
v_gene: TRBV4-1
abundance: few
d_gene: TRBD2
CDR3nt: TGCGCCAGCAGCTTCCGACTAGCGCCTCAAGAGACCCAGTACTTC
CDR3aa: CASSFRLAPQETQYF

j_gene: TRBJ1-5
v_gene: TRBV3-1
abundance: few
d_gene: NA
CDR3nt: TGTGCCAGCAGCCAAGAAGGCCGGGGCGGTCAGCCCCAGCATTTT
CDR3aa: CASSQEGRGGQPQHF

j_gene: TRBJ2-4
v_gene: TRBV11-2
abundance: few
d_gene: NA
CDR3nt: TGTGCCAGCAGCTCGGCCGGGGTAGGCTTAAACATTCAGTACTTC
CDR3aa: CASSSAGVGLNIQYF

j_gene: TRBJ2-5
v_gene: TRBV27
abundance: NA
d_gene: TRBD1
CDR3nt: TGTGCCAACAGTTTAATGATACAGGGGCCATTTCAACAAGAGACCCAGTACTTC
CDR3aa: CANSLMIQGPFQQETQYF

j_gene: TRBJ2-6
v_gene: TRBV20-1
abundance: NA
d_gene: NA
CDR3nt: TGCAGTGCCCCTCCCTCTGGGGCCAACGTCCTGACTTTC
CDR3aa: CSAPPSGANVLTF